These 15 T cell receptor beta chains originate from one sample sequenced in a study of T cells after yellow fever vaccination. TCRdb analysed the 5' RACE reads with MiXCR anew, one entry per CDR3 protein. Counted here are under 200,000 distinct CDR3 sequences, 9.5% to 11% occurring once; the ten biggest clones make up 36%. The material was CD8+ T cells sorted from PBMCs, obtained 15 days after the yellow fever booster vaccination. These receptors were collected from a man younger than 35 who received the YFV17D yellow fever vaccine.

This clonotype has just a few counts. The J gene is TRBJ2-3, the V gene TRBV7-8; 9 bases match TRBD2. Germline V gene sequence: CDR1 SGHVS, CDR2 FQNEAQ. CDR3 size: 15 residues. Trimming cost V 2 bases and J 5 bases; bases outside gene matches: 5. CDR3 in amino acids: CASSLLAGLGDTQYF. The CDR3 DNA reads TGTGCCAGCAGCTTACTAGCGGGGCTGGGAGATACGCAGTATTTT.

This clonotype was observed a handful of times. This chain links TRBV7-9 with TRBJ2-3; 8 nucleotides match TRBD1. J lost 6 bases, V lost 5 bases, and 4 bases had no gene match. Germline CDR1 reads SEHNR; CDR2 reads FQNEAQ (reference sequence). The CDR3 length is 13 residues. CDR3 region: CASSPRGLDTQYF. CDR3 nucleotides: TGTGCCAGCAGCCCCAGGGGGCTTGATACGCAGTATTTT.

This clonotype has only a few counts. The rearrangement links TRBV12-5 to TRBJ1-2; no definite D call. The germline V gene has CDR1 LGHNT and CDR2 FRNRAP. This CDR3 contains 14 residues. V gave up 3 bases and J gave up 4 bases, with 12 bases separating them. The CDR3 protein is CASGFGFPSYGYTF. CDR3 nucleotide sequence: TGTGCTAGTGGTTTCGGTTTTCCCTCCTATGGCTACACCTTC.

The rearrangement uses TRBV6-5 and TRBJ2-3; 7 nucleotides agree with TRBD2. The CDR3 is 16 residues long. Unmatched junction bases numbered 5, after V lost 2 bases and J lost 0 bases. The germline gives CDR1 MNHEY, CDR2 SVGAGI. The CDR3 sequence: CASSYGLAASTDTQYF. The DNA of the CDR3 is TGTGCCAGCAGTTACGGGCTAGCGGCTAGCACAGATACGCAGTATTTT.

The chain recombines TRBV4-1 with TRBJ2-3; 7 nucleotides agree with TRBD2. The trim removed 0 bases at V and 2 bases at J, leaving 5 bases unmatched. Looked up from germline, CDR1 is MGHRA and CDR2 is YSYEKL. CDR3 length equals 16 residues. CDR3 region: CASSQDLGGITDTQYF. The CDR3 DNA reads TGCGCCAGCAGCCAAGATTTGGGGGGGATCACAGATACGCAGTATTTT.

The CDR3 DNA reads TGCGCCAGCAGCCATCATTCTAGCGGGGGCCGTGAGCAGTTCTTC. Translation: CASSHHSSGGREQFF. The V gene is TRBV4-1, the J gene TRBJ2-1, with 10 bases lining up with TRBD2. The CDR3 is 15 amino acids. CDR1 is MGHRA, CDR2 YSYEKL, per germline. V shed 3 bases, J shed 9 bases, and the junction held 8 bases outside the gene matches.

The rearrangement joins TRBV7-9 to TRBJ1-2; no definite D call. This CDR3 spans 14 amino acids. V was trimmed by 4 bases and J by 7 bases, leaving 16 bases between them. CDR1 SEHNR and CDR2 FQNEAQ come from the germline V gene (reference sequence). DNA of the CDR3: TGTGCCAGCAGCTCGCAGAGGTTGGTTTTTGGCTACACCTTC. Translation: CASSSQRLVFGYTF.

This clonotype occurred many times. The chain is built from TRBV12-3 or TRBV12-4 and TRBJ1-1; maybe TRBD1 (6 bases). The CDR3 has 11 residues. Trimming cost V 7 bases and J 8 bases, with 11 bases left between them. The CDR3 DNA reads TGTGCCAGCACCAGGGGCCTGGAAGCTTTCTTT. Translation gives CASTRGLEAFF.

V usage is TRBV6-2 or TRBV6-3 and J usage is TRBJ2-7, with 7 nucleotides matching TRBD1. The CDR3 is 13 amino acids. Per germline, CDR1 MNHEY and CDR2 SVGEGT. V was clipped by 2 bases and J by 6 bases; unmatched bases: 4. The chain's CDR3 is CASSYTAGGEQYV. The CDR3 bases are TGTGCCAGCAGTTACACGGCAGGGGGCGAGCAGTACGTC.

This clonotype was recorded a few times. CDR3 coding DNA: TGTGCCAGCAGCCAAGGGACAGGGAGCTATGGCTACACCTTC. It codes for CASSQGTGSYGYTF. The chain combines TRBV4-2 with TRBJ1-2; 8 nucleotides match TRBD1. Germline values: CDR1 LGHNA, CDR2 YNFKEQ. The CDR3 has 14 amino acids. V lost 1 base, J lost 4 bases, and 2 bases stayed unmatched.

The table lists this clonotype with many counts. The rearrangement uses TRBV4-3 and TRBJ2-6; D not resolved. Germline loops: CDR1 LGHNA, CDR2 YSLEER. The CDR3 is 14 amino acids. Trimming took off 1 base at V and 3 bases at J, with 4 bases between the two ends. CDR3 sequence (DNA): TGCGCCAGCAGCCAAGGGGATGGGGCCAACGTCCTGACTTTC. Protein product: CASSQGDGANVLTF.

This clonotype was counted a few times. V is TRBV7-8 and J is TRBJ2-5; D remains ambiguous. Germline CDR1 and CDR2: SGHVS and FQNEAQ. V lost 6 bases and J 1 base, leaving 15 bases between the germline ends. This CDR3 has 15 amino acids. The CDR3 loop is CASSPRWATQETQYF. CDR3 bases: TGTGCCAGCAGTCCCCGTTGGGCCACCCAAGAGACCCAGTACTTC.

The chain has TRBV29-1 and TRBJ2-1, with 12 bases identical to TRBD1. CDR3 length equals 17 residues. The J segment lost 8 bases and the V segment lost 0 bases, leaving 11 bases of the junction unmatched. Germline V CDR1 and CDR2: SQVTM, ANQGSEA. The CDR3 DNA reads TGCAGCGTTGAAGATATGGCGGGACAGGGGGCGAGTTATGAGCAGTTCTTC. This sequence encodes CSVEDMAGQGASYEQFF.

This clonotype occurred a few times. This rearrangement joins TRBV27 to TRBJ2-3; a weak D match, TRBD1 (5 bases). The germline V and J ends were trimmed by 8 bases and 0 bases, with 15 bases remaining between them. CDR1 and CDR2 (germline): MNHEY, SMNVEV (reference sequence). The CDR3 spans 15 residues. The CDR3 loop is CASGAFGSSTDTQYF. CDR3 coding DNA: TGTGCCAGCGGGGCGTTCGGTTCTAGCACAGATACGCAGTATTTT.

The chain has TRBV5-4 and TRBJ2-1, with TRBD2 matching over 9 bases. Germline CDR1 and CDR2: SGHNT and YYREEE (reference sequence). This CDR3 region has 14 residues. With V trimmed by 4 bases and J by 11 bases, 10 bases remained unmatched. The CDR3 spells CASSIALAGWKQFF. CDR3 nucleotide sequence: TGTGCCAGCAGCATCGCCCTAGCGGGGTGGAAGCAGTTCTTC.